The rows below give T cell receptor beta chains drawn from one sample of a study of memory CD8 T cells in hepatitis C reinfection. Only in-frame clones appear in the TCRdb table, and some are missing; sequencing was by immunoSEQ multiplex PCR. The repertoire holds 45,000 to 55,000 clones, 85% to 90% seen once, with roughly 1% in the top ten. The sequenced material came from naive CD8+ T cells sorted from blood. The receptors shown here come from a man in his late teens or twenties with hepatitis C virus infection. CDR3s include the opening cysteine and the closing phenylalanine or tryptophan. The order of the fields is J gene, D gene, clone size, V gene, CDR3 DNA, CDR3 protein. A D gene is named only where the DNA matches it firmly. The size field is filled for only some rows; it gives once, few, many or a size class.

j_call: TRBJ2-1
d_call: TRBD2
clone_size: .
v_call: TRBV27
cdr3_nt: TGTGCCAGCAGTTTGAGTAGCGGGAACTACAATGAGCAGTTCTTC
cdr3_aa: CASSLSSGNYNEQFF

j_call: TRBJ1-1
d_call: .
clone_size: few
v_call: TRBV13
cdr3_nt: TGTGCCAGCAGCTTGACTGATACTGAAGCTTTCTTT
cdr3_aa: CASSLTDTEAFF

j_call: TRBJ2-1
d_call: TRBD2
clone_size: .
v_call: TRBV4-1
cdr3_nt: TGCGCCAGCAGCCAAGATAGGGAGGGGCTATTCAATGAGCAGTTCTTC
cdr3_aa: CASSQDREGLFNEQFF

j_call: TRBJ1-1
d_call: .
clone_size: .
v_call: TRBV9
cdr3_nt: TGTGCCAGCAGCGCCGGCGGAAACACTGAAGCTTTCTTT
cdr3_aa: CASSAGGNTEAFF

j_call: TRBJ2-1
d_call: .
clone_size: .
v_call: TRBV14
cdr3_nt: TGTGCCAGCAGCCCTCTAGTGATTCGCTCCTACAATGAGCAGTTCTTC
cdr3_aa: CASSPLVIRSYNEQFF

j_call: TRBJ2-1
d_call: TRBD2
clone_size: few
v_call: TRBV23-1
cdr3_nt: TGCGCCAGCAGTCCCTTCAAGCGGGAGGGCCTTCTCGACTACAATGAGCAGTTCTTC
cdr3_aa: CASSPFKREGLLDYNEQFF

j_call: TRBJ2-3
d_call: TRBD2
clone_size: .
v_call: TRBV6-4
cdr3_nt: TGTGCCAGCAGTGACGGGACTAGCGGGGGGAGAGATACGCAGTATTTT
cdr3_aa: CASSDGTSGGRDTQYF

j_call: TRBJ1-1
d_call: .
clone_size: .
v_call: TRBV2
cdr3_nt: TGTGCCAGCAGTCTCTCGAACACTGAAGCTTTCTTT
cdr3_aa: CASSLSNTEAFF

j_call: TRBJ2-1
d_call: .
clone_size: .
v_call: TRBV11-2
cdr3_nt: TGTGCCAGCAGCTTAGGCCCTGGACTTAAATACAATGAGCAGTTCTTC
cdr3_aa: CASSLGPGLKYNEQFF

j_call: TRBJ2-1
d_call: .
clone_size: .
v_call: TRBV9
cdr3_nt: TGTGCCAGCAGCGTAGCCGGTGAGCAGTTCTTC
cdr3_aa: CASSVAGEQFF

j_call: TRBJ2-5
d_call: TRBD1
clone_size: .
v_call: TRBV14
cdr3_nt: TGTGCCAGCAGCCATATGACAGGGGTCAGAGAGACCCAGTACTTC
cdr3_aa: CASSHMTGVRETQYF

j_call: TRBJ1-6
d_call: TRBD1
clone_size: .
v_call: TRBV11-2
cdr3_nt: TGTGCCAGCAGCTTAGATCTGACTTACGGAGACAGGGGAAATTCACCCCTCCACTTT
cdr3_aa: CASSLDLTYGDRGNSPLHF

j_call: TRBJ1-2
d_call: TRBD1
clone_size: .
v_call: TRBV29-1
cdr3_nt: TGCAGCGCCTCGGACAGGGTGGATGGCTACACCTTC
cdr3_aa: CSASDRVDGYTF

j_call: TRBJ2-1
d_call: .
clone_size: .
v_call: TRBV10-3
cdr3_nt: TGTGCCATCAGTGAGGCAGGCAGCGGATTGGATGAGCAGTTCTTC
cdr3_aa: CAISEAGSGLDEQFF

j_call: TRBJ2-3
d_call: .
clone_size: once
v_call: TRBV30
cdr3_nt: TGTGCCTGGAGTGTAGGGGCCCCCGATACGCAGTATTTT
cdr3_aa: CAWSVGAPDTQYF

j_call: TRBJ2-1
d_call: TRBD2
clone_size: .
v_call: TRBV5-1
cdr3_nt: TGCGCCAGCAGCTTGGCTGCTAGCGGGACCCCTGAGCAGTTCTTC
cdr3_aa: CASSLAASGTPEQFF

j_call: TRBJ2-1
d_call: TRBD1
clone_size: .
v_call: TRBV5-5
cdr3_nt: TGTGCCAGCAGCTTGGTAGACAGGGGATACAATGAGCAGTTCTTC
cdr3_aa: CASSLVDRGYNEQFF

j_call: TRBJ2-7
d_call: .
clone_size: .
v_call: TRBV7-8
cdr3_nt: TGTGCCAGCAGCTTGGGGAGGAGCTCCTACGAGCAGTACTTC
cdr3_aa: CASSLGRSSYEQYF

j_call: TRBJ1-1
d_call: TRBD1
clone_size: .
v_call: TRBV19
cdr3_nt: TGTGCCACGGGACAGGGGAGGATCACTGAAGCTTTCTTT
cdr3_aa: CATGQGRITEAFF

j_call: TRBJ2-3
d_call: TRBD2
clone_size: .
v_call: TRBV6-5
cdr3_nt: TGTGCCAGCAGTTACGGGCTAGCGGGCACAGATACGCAGTATTTT
cdr3_aa: CASSYGLAGTDTQYF

j_call: TRBJ1-5
d_call: .
clone_size: once
v_call: TRBV6-4
cdr3_nt: TGTGCCAGCAGTTTGCGGTCCTCGGCAGAACGGGATCAGCCCCAGCATTTT
cdr3_aa: CASSLRSSAERDQPQHF

j_call: TRBJ2-1
d_call: TRBD2
clone_size: .
v_call: TRBV11-2
cdr3_nt: TGTGCCAGCAGCTTAGTAGCGGGGGTCAACAATGAGCAGTTCTTC
cdr3_aa: CASSLVAGVNNEQFF

j_call: TRBJ2-1
d_call: TRBD2
clone_size: .
v_call: TRBV6-6
cdr3_nt: TGTGCCAGCAGTTACCTACGGACTAGCGTTTACAATGAGCAGTTCTTC
cdr3_aa: CASSYLRTSVYNEQFF

j_call: TRBJ2-3
d_call: TRBD2
clone_size: .
v_call: TRBV27
cdr3_nt: TGTGCCAGCAGTTTTGCTAGCGGATTCGGCACAGATACGCAGTATTTT
cdr3_aa: CASSFASGFGTDTQYF

j_call: TRBJ2-1
d_call: TRBD2
clone_size: .
v_call: TRBV5-1
cdr3_nt: TGCGCCAGCAGCCACGGACTAGCGGGGGCCAATGAGCAGTTCTTC
cdr3_aa: CASSHGLAGANEQFF

j_call: TRBJ2-4
d_call: TRBD2
clone_size: once
v_call: TRBV10-2
cdr3_nt: TGCGCCAGCAGTGAGTCGGTAGCGGGGATGTACTTC
cdr3_aa: CASSESVAGMYF

j_call: TRBJ1-2
d_call: .
clone_size: .
v_call: TRBV1
cdr3_nt: TGCACGAACCTTCCAGGGGGCGGCTATGGCTACACCTTC
cdr3_aa: CTNLPGGGYGYTF

j_call: TRBJ1-2
d_call: .
clone_size: .
v_call: TRBV4-3
cdr3_nt: TGCGCCAGCAGCCAAGACTATAGGCAGGGAAGGTACTATGGCTACACCTTC
cdr3_aa: CASSQDYRQGRYYGYTF

j_call: TRBJ1-5
d_call: .
clone_size: .
v_call: TRBV15
cdr3_nt: TGTGCCACCAGCAGATCGCACAGGAGCAATCAGCCCCAGCATTTT
cdr3_aa: CATSRSHRSNQPQHF

j_call: TRBJ2-1
d_call: TRBD2
clone_size: .
v_call: TRBV19
cdr3_nt: TGTGCCAGTAGTATTGGACTAGCGGCCTACAATGAGCAGTTCTTC
cdr3_aa: CASSIGLAAYNEQFF

j_call: TRBJ2-7
d_call: TRBD1
clone_size: .
v_call: TRBV27
cdr3_nt: TGTGCCAGCAGTTTCGGGGGACAGGCATACGAGCAGTACTTC
cdr3_aa: CASSFGGQAYEQYF

j_call: TRBJ2-1
d_call: TRBD2
clone_size: .
v_call: TRBV5-4
cdr3_nt: TGTGCCAGCAGCTTGCGGGGGGGCACGGGTGAGCAGTTCTTC
cdr3_aa: CASSLRGGTGEQFF

j_call: TRBJ2-1
d_call: .
clone_size: .
v_call: TRBV19
cdr3_nt: TGTGCCAGTAGTCCGTCCTACAATGAGCAGTTCTTC
cdr3_aa: CASSPSYNEQFF